These T cell receptor beta chains were read from a single sample in a study of PD-L1 blockade in urothelial cancer. Sequencing used immunoSEQ multiplex PCR; TCRdb keeps in-frame clones, though not all of them. The table records some 41,000 clones, about 83% of them present only once. The specimen was PBMCs, collected around atezolizumab (anti-PD-L1) treatment. These receptors all come from a man in his 60s with urothelial cancer. CDR3s include the opening cysteine and the closing phenylalanine or tryptophan. The D gene is left open where the match is weak. Rows give clone size only sometimes, using once, few, many, or a class for an expanded clone.

d_call,v_call,clone_size,cdr3_length,j_call,cdr3_aa,cdr3_nt
TRBD2,TRBV2,.,12,TRBJ2-1,CASSREGGEQFF,TGTGCCAGCAGTCGGGAGGGCGGGGAGCAGTTCTTC
.,TRBV5-1,.,12,TRBJ2-1,CASSLPSNEQFF,TGCGCCAGCAGCTTGCCCAGCAATGAGCAGTTCTTC
TRBD1,TRBV7-8,.,12,TRBJ1-2,CASSLQGEGYTF,TGTGCCAGCAGCTTACAGGGGGAAGGCTACACCTTC
.,TRBV4-1,.,15,TRBJ2-1,CASSQDTSRFNEQFF,TGCGCCAGCAGCCAAGACACCTCTAGGTTTAACGAGCAGTTCTTC
.,TRBV7-9,.,14,TRBJ1-6,CASSLAGGNSPLHF,TGTGCCAGCAGCTTAGCCGGGGGGAATTCACCCCTCCACTTT
TRBD2,TRBV5-1,.,17,TRBJ2-3,CASSLVWTSGSTDTQYF,TGCGCCAGCAGCTTGGTTTGGACTAGCGGTAGCACAGATACGCAGTATTTT
.,TRBV5-1,few,18,TRBJ1-4,CASSLDGGGQDSNEKLFF,TGCGCCAGCAGCTTGGATGGCGGAGGTCAAGATTCGAATGAAAAACTGTTTTTT
.,TRBV2,.,11,TRBJ1-2,CASSSGYGYTF,TGTGCCAGCAGTTCGGGGTATGGCTACACCTTC
.,TRBV6-1,.,14,TRBJ2-2,CAGRWAANLGELFF,TGTGCCGGCAGATGGGCAGCTAACCTCGGGGAGCTGTTTTTT
.,TRBV2,.,14,TRBJ2-7,CASSELGVAAEQYF,TGTGCCAGCAGTGAATTAGGTGTGGCGGCCGAGCAGTACTTC
TRBD1,TRBV6-5,.,14,TRBJ1-1,CASTTGKRGTEAFF,TGTGCCAGCACGACAGGGAAGCGAGGCACTGAAGCTTTCTTT
.,TRBV5-1,.,15,TRBJ2-3,CASSRDSTSTDTQYF,TGCGCCAGCAGTCGCGATTCGACAAGCACAGATACGCAGTATTTT
TRBD1,TRBV4-1,.,17,TRBJ2-7,CASSQLPSGTETYEQYF,TGCGCCAGCAGCCAACTCCCATCCGGGACAGAGACCTACGAGCAGTACTTC
TRBD1,TRBV28,.,14,TRBJ2-7,CASSLGGQGHEQYF,TGTGCCAGCAGTTTAGGGGGACAGGGACACGAGCAGTACTTC
TRBD2,TRBV10-3,.,17,TRBJ2-5,CAISESLGLAGRETQYF,TGTGCCATCAGTGAGTCCCTCGGACTAGCGGGGAGGGAGACCCAGTACTTC
.,TRBV5-5,once,15,TRBJ1-2,CASSLGASINYGYTF,TGTGCCAGCAGCTTGGGGGCCAGCATTAACTATGGCTACACCTTC
.,TRBV20-1,few,11,TRBJ2-1,CSPTSYNEQFF,TGCAGTCCGACATCCTACAATGAGCAGTTCTTC
.,TRBV5-1,.,15,TRBJ1-1,CASSLDLGHNTEAFF,TGCGCCAGCAGCTTGGATCTGGGACACAACACTGAAGCTTTCTTT
.,TRBV7-3,.,14,TRBJ2-5,CASSQGGAGETQYF,TGTGCCAGCAGCCAAGGGGGGGCCGGGGAGACCCAGTACTTC
.,TRBV11-3,once,17,TRBJ2-7,CASRFGLVDRAMDEQYF,TGTGCCAGCAGATTTGGGCTGGTGGACAGAGCTATGGACGAGCAGTACTTC
.,TRBV5-1,.,14,TRBJ2-3,CASSLGGNTDTQYF,TGCGCCAGCAGCTTGGGAGGGAACACAGATACGCAGTATTTT
.,TRBV10-3,.,19,TRBJ2-6,CATRPTSDFQTSGANVLTF,TGTGCCACACGTCCAACCTCGGACTTCCAAACCTCTGGGGCCAACGTCCTGACTTTC
.,TRBV6-5,once,13,TRBJ2-1,CASSRGPYNEQFF,TGTGCCAGCAGCAGGGGCCCTTACAATGAGCAGTTCTTC
.,TRBV14,.,12,TRBJ2-3,CASSPRHIPQYF,TGTGCCAGCAGCCCACGACATATTCCGCAGTATTTT
.,TRBV27,.,16,TRBJ2-7,CASSRRRRDISYEQYF,TGTGCCAGCAGCAGGAGAAGACGGGACATCTCCTACGAGCAGTACTTC
TRBD1,TRBV7-2,few,15,TRBJ2-3,CASSFRGPYTDTQYF,TGTGCCAGCAGCTTCAGGGGGCCATACACAGATACGCAGTATTTT
.,TRBV6-1,.,13,TRBJ1-3,CASLFSAGNTIYF,TGTGCCAGCCTATTCTCGGCTGGAAACACCATATATTTT
.,TRBV21-1,.,13,TRBJ2-5,CASPRRAVETQYF,TGTGCCAGCCCCCGGAGGGCAGTTGAGACCCAGTACTTC
.,TRBV10-3,.,14,TRBJ1-1,CAIRTPGVDTEAFF,TGTGCCATCAGAACCCCAGGGGTCGACACTGAAGCTTTCTTT
TRBD1,TRBV2,.,15,TRBJ1-4,CASSRTGAWDEKLFF,TGTGCCAGCAGTCGGACAGGGGCTTGGGATGAAAAACTGTTTTTT
.,TRBV7-5,.,15,TRBJ1-2,CARSESAGTVPGYTF,TGTGCCAGAAGCGAAAGCGCCGGGACAGTTCCTGGCTACACCTTC
TRBD1,TRBV15,.,13,TRBJ1-2,CATQRAGGYGYTF,TGTGCCACCCAAAGGGCAGGGGGTTATGGCTACACCTTC
TRBD2,TRBV5-1,few,14,TRBJ2-7,CASSAGGRLYEQYF,TGCGCCAGCAGTGCGGGGGGCAGACTCTACGAGCAGTACTTC
.,TRBV28,.,13,TRBJ2-7,CASSPGNSYEQYF,TGTGCCAGCAGCCCCGGGAACTCCTACGAGCAGTACTTC
.,TRBV5-6,.,17,TRBJ1-3,CASSLAGGVNSGNTIYF,TGTGCCAGCAGCTTGGCCGGTGGAGTTAACTCTGGAAACACCATATATTTT
TRBD2,TRBV6-1,.,16,TRBJ2-7,CASSEGTSGGAYEQYF,TGTGCCAGCAGTGAAGGGACTAGCGGGGGGGCCTACGAGCAGTACTTC
.,TRBV5-1,.,15,TRBJ1-4,CASSLEAKTNEKLFF,TGCGCCAGCAGCTTGGAAGCGAAAACTAATGAAAAACTGTTTTTT
TRBD1,TRBV4-1,few,20,TRBJ1-4,CASSQVRVGTGGMVMKKLFF,TGCGCCAGCAGCCAAGTTCGGGTAGGGACAGGGGGGATGGTAATGAAAAAACTGTTTTTT
TRBD2,TRBV5-4,.,16,TRBJ2-7,CASSSLSSGGTYEQYF,TGTGCCAGCAGCTCGCTCTCTAGCGGGGGTACCTACGAGCAGTACTTC
.,TRBV7-2,.,14,TRBJ2-1,CASSFLAGGNEQFF,TGTGCCAGCAGCTTTCTGGCGGGTGGCAATGAGCAGTTCTTC